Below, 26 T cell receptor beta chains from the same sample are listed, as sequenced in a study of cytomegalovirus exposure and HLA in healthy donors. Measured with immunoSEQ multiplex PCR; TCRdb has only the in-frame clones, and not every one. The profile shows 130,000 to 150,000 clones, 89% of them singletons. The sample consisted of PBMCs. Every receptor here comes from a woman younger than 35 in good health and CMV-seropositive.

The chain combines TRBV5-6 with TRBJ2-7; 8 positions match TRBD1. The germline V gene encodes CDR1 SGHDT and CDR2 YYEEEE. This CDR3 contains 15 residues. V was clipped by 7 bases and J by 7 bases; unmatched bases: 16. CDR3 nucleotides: TGTGCCAGCTTCACCCGAGGACAGGGACAACGAGAGCAGTACTTC. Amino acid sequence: CASFTRGQGQREQYF. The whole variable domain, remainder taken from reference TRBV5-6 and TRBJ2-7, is DAGVTQSPTHLIKTRGQQVTLRCSPKSGHDTVSWYQQALGQGPQFIFQYYEEEERQRGNFPDRFSGHQFPNYSSELNVNALLLGDSALYLCASFTRGQGQREQYFGPGTRLTVT.

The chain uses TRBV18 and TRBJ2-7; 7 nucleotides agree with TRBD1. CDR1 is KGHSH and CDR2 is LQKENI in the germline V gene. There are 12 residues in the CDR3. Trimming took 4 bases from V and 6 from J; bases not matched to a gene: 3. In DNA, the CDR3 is TGTGCCAGCTCACTAGACAGGGTCGAGCAGTACTTC. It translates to CASSLDRVEQYF.

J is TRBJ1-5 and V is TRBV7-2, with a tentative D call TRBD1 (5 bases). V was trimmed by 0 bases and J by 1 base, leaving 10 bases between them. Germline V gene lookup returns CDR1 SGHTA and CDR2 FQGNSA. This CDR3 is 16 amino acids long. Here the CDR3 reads CASSLAFGGSNQPQHF. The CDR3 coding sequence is TGTGCCAGCAGCTTAGCGTTTGGGGGGAGCAATCAGCCCCAGCATTTT.

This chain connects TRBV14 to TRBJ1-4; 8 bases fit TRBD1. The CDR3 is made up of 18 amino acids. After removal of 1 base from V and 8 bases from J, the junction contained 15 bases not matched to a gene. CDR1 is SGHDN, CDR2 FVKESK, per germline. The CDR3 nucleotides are TGTGCCAGCAGCCAAGTCCGACCTTTGACAGGGGAGGTGGAAAAACTGTTTTTT. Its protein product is CASSQVRPLTGEVEKLFF.

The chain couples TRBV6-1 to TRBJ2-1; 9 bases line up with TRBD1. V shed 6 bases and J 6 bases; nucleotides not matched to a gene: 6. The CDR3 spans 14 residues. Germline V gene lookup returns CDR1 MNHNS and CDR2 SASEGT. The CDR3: CASRDRGGVNEQFF. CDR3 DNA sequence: TGTGCCAGCAGGGACAGGGGAGGGGTCAATGAGCAGTTCTTC.

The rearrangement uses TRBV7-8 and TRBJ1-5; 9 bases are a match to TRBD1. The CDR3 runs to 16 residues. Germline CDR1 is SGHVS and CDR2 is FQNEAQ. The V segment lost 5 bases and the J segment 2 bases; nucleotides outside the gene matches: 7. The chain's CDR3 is CASSATGGVGNQPQHF. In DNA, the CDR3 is TGTGCCAGCAGCGCAACAGGGGGCGTGGGCAATCAGCCCCAGCATTTT.

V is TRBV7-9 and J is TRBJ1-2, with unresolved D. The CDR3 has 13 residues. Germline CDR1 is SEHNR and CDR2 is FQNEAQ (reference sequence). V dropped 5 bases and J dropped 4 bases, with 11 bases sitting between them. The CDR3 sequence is CASSHGGPYGYTF. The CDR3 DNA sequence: TGTGCCAGCAGCCATGGCGGGCCCTATGGCTACACCTTC.

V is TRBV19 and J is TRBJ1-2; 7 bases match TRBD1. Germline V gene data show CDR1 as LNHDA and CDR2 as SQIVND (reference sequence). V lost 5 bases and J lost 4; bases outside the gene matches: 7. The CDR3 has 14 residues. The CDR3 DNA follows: TGTGCCAGTAGTTCATGGGACAGTGGCTATGGCTACACCTTC. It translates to CASSSWDSGYGYTF.

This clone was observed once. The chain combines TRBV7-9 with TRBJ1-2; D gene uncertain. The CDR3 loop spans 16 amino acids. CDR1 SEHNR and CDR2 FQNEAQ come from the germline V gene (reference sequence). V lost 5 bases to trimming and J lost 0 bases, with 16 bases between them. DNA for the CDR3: TGTGCCAGCAGCCCAGCGGTAGGGCCTACTAACTATGGCTACACCTTC. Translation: CASSPAVGPTNYGYTF. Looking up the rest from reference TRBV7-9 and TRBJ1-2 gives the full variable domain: DTGVSQNPRHKITKRGQNVTFRCDPISEHNRLYWYRQTLGQGPEFLTYFQNEAQLEKSRLLSDRFSAERPKGSFSTLEIQRTEQGDSAMYLCASSPAVGPTNYGYTFGSGTRLTVV.

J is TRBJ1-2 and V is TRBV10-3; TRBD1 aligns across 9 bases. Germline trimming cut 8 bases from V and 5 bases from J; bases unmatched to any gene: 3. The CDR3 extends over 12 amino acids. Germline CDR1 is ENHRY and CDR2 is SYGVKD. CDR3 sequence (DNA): TGTGCCATCCAGACAGGGGGTTATGGCTACACCTTC. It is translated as CAIQTGGYGYTF.

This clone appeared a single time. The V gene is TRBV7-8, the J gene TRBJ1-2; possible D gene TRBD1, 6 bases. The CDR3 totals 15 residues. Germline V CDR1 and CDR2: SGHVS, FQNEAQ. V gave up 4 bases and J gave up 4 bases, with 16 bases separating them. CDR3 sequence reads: CASSSRDTTRYGYTF. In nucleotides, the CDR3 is TGTGCCAGCAGCTCGAGGGACACAACACGCTATGGCTACACCTTC. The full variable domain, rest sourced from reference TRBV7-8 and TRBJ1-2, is GAGVSQSPRYKVAKRGQDVALRCDPISGHVSLFWYQQALGQGPEFLTYFQNEAQLDKSGLPSDRFFAERPEGSVSTLKIQRTQQEDSAVYLCASSSRDTTRYGYTFGSGTRLTVV.

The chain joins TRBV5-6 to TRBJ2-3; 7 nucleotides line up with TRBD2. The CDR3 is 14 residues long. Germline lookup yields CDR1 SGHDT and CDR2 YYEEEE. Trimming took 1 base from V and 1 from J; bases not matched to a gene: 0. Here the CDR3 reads CASSLRGGTDTQYF. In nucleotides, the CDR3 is TGTGCCAGCAGCTTGCGGGGGGGCACAGATACGCAGTATTTT.

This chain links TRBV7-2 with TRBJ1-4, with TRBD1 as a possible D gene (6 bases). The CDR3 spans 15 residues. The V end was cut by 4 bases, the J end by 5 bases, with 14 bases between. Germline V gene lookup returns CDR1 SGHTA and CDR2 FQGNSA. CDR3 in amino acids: CASSSTGFTNEKLFF. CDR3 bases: TGTGCCAGCAGCTCCACAGGGTTTACCAATGAAAAACTGTTTTTT.

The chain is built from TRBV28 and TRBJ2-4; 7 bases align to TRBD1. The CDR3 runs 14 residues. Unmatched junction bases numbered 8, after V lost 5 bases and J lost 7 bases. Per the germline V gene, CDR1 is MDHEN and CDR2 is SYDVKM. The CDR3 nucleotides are TGTGCCAGCAGTCCACAGGGGTTGGGGAACATTCAGTACTTC. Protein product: CASSPQGLGNIQYF.

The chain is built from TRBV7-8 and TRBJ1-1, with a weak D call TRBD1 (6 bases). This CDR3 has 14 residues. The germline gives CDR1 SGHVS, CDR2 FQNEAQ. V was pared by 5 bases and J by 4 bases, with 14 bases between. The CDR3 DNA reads TGTGCCAGCAGCCCACAGGGTGGGGGCACTGAAGCTTTCTTT. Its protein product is CASSPQGGGTEAFF.

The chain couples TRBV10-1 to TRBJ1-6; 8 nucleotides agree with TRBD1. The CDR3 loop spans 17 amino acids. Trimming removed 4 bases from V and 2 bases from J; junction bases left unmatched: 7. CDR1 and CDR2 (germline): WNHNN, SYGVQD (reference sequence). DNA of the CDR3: TGCGCCAGCAGTGGGACAGGGAGACGGGCCTATAATTCACCCCTCCACTTT. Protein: CASSGTGRRAYNSPLHF.

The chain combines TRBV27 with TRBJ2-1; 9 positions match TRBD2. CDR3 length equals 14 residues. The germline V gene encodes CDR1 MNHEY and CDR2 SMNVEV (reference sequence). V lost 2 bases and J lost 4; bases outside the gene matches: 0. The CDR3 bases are TGTGCCAGCAGTTTAGCGGGGGGGTACAATGAGCAGTTCTTC. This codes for CASSLAGGYNEQFF.

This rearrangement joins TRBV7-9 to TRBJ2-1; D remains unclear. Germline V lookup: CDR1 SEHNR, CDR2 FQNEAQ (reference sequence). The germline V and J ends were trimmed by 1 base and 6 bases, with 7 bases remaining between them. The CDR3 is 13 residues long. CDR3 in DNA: TGTGCCAGCAGCTTAGGCTCAGGCAATGAGCAGTTCTTC. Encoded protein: CASSLGSGNEQFF.

In nucleotides, the CDR3 is TGTGCCAGCAGCCAAGAGCAGGGCGCAAGCAAAAACATTCAGTACTTC. Amino acids: CASSQEQGASKNIQYF. The V call is TRBV4-2, the J call TRBJ2-4; tentatively, D is TRBD1 (5 bases). V lost 0 bases and J lost 3, with 12 bases in between. The CDR3 totals 16 residues. CDR1 and CDR2 from the germline V gene are LGHNA and YNFKEQ.

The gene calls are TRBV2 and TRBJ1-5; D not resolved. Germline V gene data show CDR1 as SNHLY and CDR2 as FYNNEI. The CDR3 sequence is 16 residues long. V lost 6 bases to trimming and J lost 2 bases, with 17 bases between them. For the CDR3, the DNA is TGTGCCAGCAGATACGGCAGCGGGTCCGGCAATCAGCCCCAGCATTTT. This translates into CASRYGSGSGNQPQHF. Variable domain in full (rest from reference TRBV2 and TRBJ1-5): EPEVTQTPSHQVTQMGQEVILRCVPISNHLYFYWYRQILGQKVEFLVSFYNNEISEKSEIFDDQFSVERPDGSNFTLKIRSTKLEDSAMYFCASRYGSGSGNQPQHFGDGTRLSIL.

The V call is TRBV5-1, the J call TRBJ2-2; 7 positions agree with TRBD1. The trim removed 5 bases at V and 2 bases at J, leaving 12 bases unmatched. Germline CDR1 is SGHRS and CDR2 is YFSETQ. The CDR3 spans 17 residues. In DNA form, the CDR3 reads TGCGCCAGCAGTCTGACTCTGACAGGGCGAAACACCGGGGAGCTGTTTTTT. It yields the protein CASSLTLTGRNTGELFF. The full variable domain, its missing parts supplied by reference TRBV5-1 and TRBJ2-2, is KAGVTQTPRYLIKTRGQQVTLSCSPISGHRSVSWYQQTPGQGLQFLFEYFSETQRNKGNFPGRFSGRQFSNSRSEMNVSTLELGDSALYLCASSLTLTGRNTGELFFGEGSRLTVL.

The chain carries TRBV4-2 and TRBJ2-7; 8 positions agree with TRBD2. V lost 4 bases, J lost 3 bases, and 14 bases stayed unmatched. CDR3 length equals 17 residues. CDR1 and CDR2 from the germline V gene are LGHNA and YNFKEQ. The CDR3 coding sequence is TGTGCCAGCAGCCCAAAGGAGAGCGGGACTAGGGGCTACGAGCAGTACTTC. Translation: CASSPKESGTRGYEQYF.

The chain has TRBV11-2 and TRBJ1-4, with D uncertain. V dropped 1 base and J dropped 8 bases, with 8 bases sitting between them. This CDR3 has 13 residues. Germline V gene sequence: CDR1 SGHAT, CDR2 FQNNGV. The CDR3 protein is CASSLGSGEKLFF. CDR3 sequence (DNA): TGTGCCAGCAGCTTAGGGTCAGGAGAAAAACTGTTTTTT. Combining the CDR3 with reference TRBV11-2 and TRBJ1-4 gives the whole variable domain EAGVAQSPRYKIIEKRQSVAFWCNPISGHATLYWYQQILGQGPKLLIQFQNNGVVDDSQLPKDRFSAERLKGVDSTLKIQPAKLEDSAVYLCASSLGSGEKLFFGSGTQLSVL.

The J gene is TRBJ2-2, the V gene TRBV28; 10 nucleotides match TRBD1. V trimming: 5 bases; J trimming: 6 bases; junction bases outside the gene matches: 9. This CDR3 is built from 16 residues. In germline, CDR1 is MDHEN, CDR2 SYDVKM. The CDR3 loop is CASSGGGTGVPGELFF. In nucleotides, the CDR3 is TGTGCCAGCAGTGGAGGGGGGACAGGGGTACCCGGGGAGCTGTTTTTT.

The CDR3 spells CASSYSGGTGELFF. DNA of the CDR3: TGTGCCAGCAGTTACTCAGGCGGCACCGGGGAGCTGTTTTTT. V and J are TRBV6-5 and TRBJ2-2; D is unclear. Trimming took 0 bases from V and 4 from J, leaving 6 bases between them. The germline CDR1 and CDR2 sequences are MNHEY and SVGAGI. The CDR3 consists of 14 residues.

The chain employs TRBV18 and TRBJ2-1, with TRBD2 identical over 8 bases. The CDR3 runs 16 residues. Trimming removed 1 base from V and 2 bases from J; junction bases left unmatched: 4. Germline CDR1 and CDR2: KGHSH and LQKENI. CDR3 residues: CASSPLGGGTYNEQFF. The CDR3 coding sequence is TGTGCCAGCTCACCACTGGGCGGGGGGACCTACAATGAGCAGTTCTTC.